This is a list of T cell receptor beta chains from one sample in a study of cytomegalovirus exposure and HLA in healthy donors. Here immunoSEQ multiplex PCR was the method, and the copy in TCRdb shows in-frame clones only, minus some. Of approximately 180,000 clones listed, 75% to 85% were seen once; the top ten hold roughly 3.5%. Sequenced sample: PBMCs. The source is a woman in her sixties or seventies in good health and CMV-seropositive. Both conserved end residues are part of each CDR3. D genes are given only for firm matches. Clone size appears in some rows only: once, few, many, or a class for an expanded clone.

j_call,clone_size,d_call,v_call,cdr3_nt,cdr3_aa
TRBJ1-1,NA,NA,TRBV7-9,TGTGCCAGCAGCTCCGGAGGGGAAGCTTTCTTT,CASSSGGEAFF
TRBJ2-5,once,NA,TRBV21-1,TGTGCCAGCACCCCCCAGGACAGGGGGATGGAGACCCAGTACTTC,CASTPQDRGMETQYF
TRBJ1-2,NA,NA,TRBV28,TGTGCCAGCGGGGCCCGGACAGTATATGGCTACACCTTC,CASGARTVYGYTF
TRBJ1-6,NA,NA,TRBV27,TGTGCCAGCTGCCCGAGCTCCTATAATTCACCCCTCCACTTT,CASCPSSYNSPLHF
TRBJ1-5,NA,TRBD1,TRBV5-8,TGTGCCAGCAGCTTCGGGACAGGGAATCGTCAGCCCCAGCATTTT,CASSFGTGNRQPQHF
TRBJ2-2,NA,NA,TRBV28,TGTGCCAGCAGCCCGGACAGAAACACCGGGGAGCTGTTTTTT,CASSPDRNTGELFF
TRBJ2-3,NA,TRBD2,TRBV30,TGTGCCTGGTCTAGCGGGGGGGGGACAGATACGCAGTATTTT,CAWSSGGGTDTQYF
TRBJ2-5,NA,NA,TRBV7-2,TGTGCCAGCAGCTTATCGGGTCAAGGGGGGACCCAGTACTTC,CASSLSGQGGTQYF
TRBJ2-7,few,TRBD1,TRBV6-5,TGTGCCAGCAGTTACTCACAGGGGGCCTACGAGCAGTACTTC,CASSYSQGAYEQYF
TRBJ2-2,NA,TRBD2,TRBV19,TGTGCCACCGAGGCGGGAGTCGCGGGGACCGGGGAGCTGTTTTTT,CATEAGVAGTGELFF
TRBJ2-3,few,NA,TRBV28,TGTGCCAGCAGGGAGGGAGGTGGGACAGATACGCAGTATTTT,CASREGGGTDTQYF
TRBJ2-3,NA,NA,TRBV10-3,TGTGCCATCAGTCCTCGACTAGGAGAGGGGACAGATACGCAGTATTTT,CAISPRLGEGTDTQYF
TRBJ2-5,NA,TRBD2,TRBV6-5,TGTGCCAGCAGTTACTCAACGGGCGGGAGAGAGACCCAGTACTTC,CASSYSTGGRETQYF
TRBJ2-7,NA,TRBD2,TRBV5-1,TGCGCCAGCAGCCCCCGGGGGGACGGTAGCTACGAGCAGTACTTC,CASSPRGDGSYEQYF
TRBJ1-2,NA,TRBD1,TRBV4-2,TGTGCCAGCAGCCAAGAATCCCAGGGGGCTGGTGGCTACACCTTC,CASSQESQGAGGYTF
TRBJ2-3,NA,NA,TRBV9,TGTGCCAGCAGCTACGTTGAAGGGGGCACAGATACGCAGTATTTT,CASSYVEGGTDTQYF
TRBJ1-2,NA,NA,TRBV7-2,TGTGCCAGCAGCTTAGTCGCGGGGAGGAGTATCTATGGCTACACCTTC,CASSLVAGRSIYGYTF
TRBJ2-5,NA,TRBD1,TRBV28,TGTGCCAGCAGTGGGGGGGGGACAGGGGGCTTTCAAGAGACCCAGTACTTC,CASSGGGTGGFQETQYF
TRBJ2-7,NA,NA,TRBV28,TGTGCCAGCAGTTTATCACAGGCTTACGAGCAGTACTTC,CASSLSQAYEQYF
TRBJ1-2,NA,TRBD1,TRBV2,TGTGCCAGCAGCATCCACAGGGGGGTCCTCGACTATGGCTACACCTTC,CASSIHRGVLDYGYTF
TRBJ1-2,NA,NA,TRBV19,TGTGCCAGTATGAACACCTATGGCTACACCTTC,CASMNTYGYTF
TRBJ2-2,NA,NA,TRBV10-3,TGTGCCATCTCAGCCAATACAGGGGAGGTCGAGATCACCGGGGAGCTGTTTTTT,CAISANTGEVEITGELFF
TRBJ1-5,NA,NA,TRBV20-1,TGCAGTGCTAGAGATTCAGGGCCCCAGCATTTT,CSARDSGPQHF
TRBJ1-2,once,NA,TRBV5-1,TGCGCCAGCAGCTTGGAGGGGGAGAACTATGGCTACACCTTC,CASSLEGENYGYTF
TRBJ2-2,NA,TRBD2,TRBV2,TGTGCCAGCATCGCTAGCGGGTTCCCCGGGGAGCTGTTTTTT,CASIASGFPGELFF
TRBJ2-3,NA,NA,TRBV4-2,TGTGCCAGCAGCCGCGAAGCCCCAGATACGCAGTATTTT,CASSREAPDTQYF
TRBJ2-7,NA,TRBD2,TRBV5-6,TGTGCCAGCAGCTTTCTATCCCGGGAGGGTAGGCTCAGGAGGGACTTC,CASSFLSREGRLRRDF
TRBJ2-7,few,NA,TRBV15,TGTGCCACCAGCGCACGGACAATAAGCTCCTACGAGCAGTACTTC,CATSARTISSYEQYF
TRBJ1-2,NA,NA,TRBV7-6,TGTGCCAGCAGCTTGGGTCGGGGGGCGCCGGAAGGCTACACCTTC,CASSLGRGAPEGYTF
TRBJ2-1,NA,NA,TRBV25-1,TGTGCCAGCAGTGAATCTTACCCGGCCCCAAATGAGCGGTTCTTC,CASSESYPAPNERFF
TRBJ2-2,NA,TRBD1,TRBV30,TGTGCCTGGAGTAGGGGGCAGGGCACCGGGGAGCTGTTTTTT,CAWSRGQGTGELFF
TRBJ2-3,NA,NA,TRBV7-2,TGTGCCAGCAGCCCCTGGACAGGCACAGATACGCAGTATTTT,CASSPWTGTDTQYF
TRBJ2-1,NA,NA,TRBV11-3,TGTGCCAGCAGCCCAGGTGGCGCGGGTTACAATGAGCAGTTCTTC,CASSPGGAGYNEQFF
TRBJ1-5,NA,NA,TRBV27,TGTGCCAGCAGTTTCTCAGACAATCAGCCCCAGCATTTT,CASSFSDNQPQHF
TRBJ2-1,NA,TRBD2,TRBV19,TGTGCCAGTAGTACTAGCGGGAGATACAATGAGCAGTTCTTC,CASSTSGRYNEQFF
TRBJ2-7,NA,NA,TRBV11-1,TGTGCCAGCAGCTTAGTTGGCAGGGCCAGCTACGAGCAGTACTTC,CASSLVGRASYEQYF
TRBJ2-5,NA,TRBD2,TRBV28,TGTGCCAGCAGTTCGGGACTAGCGGGGGGCCTAGAGACCCAGTACTTC,CASSSGLAGGLETQYF
TRBJ2-1,NA,TRBD2,TRBV19,TGTGCCAGTAGTCAAGACAGCGGGGGGCCCAATGAGCAGTTCTTC,CASSQDSGGPNEQFF
TRBJ2-2,many,TRBD1,TRBV7-9,TGTGCCAGCAGCTCGGGGACAGGCACCGGGGAGCTGTTTTTT,CASSSGTGTGELFF
TRBJ1-2,NA,NA,TRBV7-2,TGTGCCAGCAGCTCCCAAGGAGGAGGGACGGGACTTGGCTACACCTTC,CASSSQGGGTGLGYTF
TRBJ1-2,NA,NA,TRBV27,TGTGCCAGCAGTTCCCGCTTACGGACTGGGAACTATGGCTACACCTTC,CASSSRLRTGNYGYTF
TRBJ1-4,NA,TRBD1,TRBV28,TGTGCCAGCAGTTTAGGGGCCCAATGGAAACTCGCCGACAGGGTGGATGAAAAACTGTTTTTT,CASSLGAQWKLADRVDEKLFF